The 27 T cell receptor beta chains below come from one sample, sequenced in a study of cytomegalovirus exposure and HLA in healthy donors (dated by TCRdb to 2015 to 2018). The library relied on the immunoSEQ multiplex PCR assay. A mixture of 60 forward primers for TCR Vbeta segments and 13 reverse primers for TCR Jbeta segments was used in the multiplex PCR. The immuneACCESS repertoire file appears here via TCRdb, limited to in-frame rearrangements. These files lack a portion of the clones; in checked studies, under half of the deficit traces to unresolved V genes, and the cause of the others is not known. The sample table records approximately 150,000 clones; 75% to 85% of these occur just once. The top ten hold approximately 4.5% of the sample. Source material: PBMCs. These receptors were collected from a man younger than 45 in good health and CMV-seronegative.

This sequence joins TRBV19 and TRBJ1-1, with D possibly TRBD1 on 5 matching bases. This CDR3 region has 14 residues. Per germline, CDR1 LNHDA and CDR2 SQIVND (reference sequence). V lost 6 bases and J lost 3, with 14 bases in between. In nucleotides, the CDR3 is TGTGCCAGTAGGGAGGGACGGTTCGACACTGAAGCTTTCTTT. This codes for CASREGRFDTEAFF.

The chain recombines TRBV5-1 with TRBJ2-5, with D possibly TRBD2 on 5 matching bases. V was pared by 5 bases and J by 1 base, with 9 bases between. CDR1 and CDR2 (germline): SGHRS, YFSETQ. The CDR3 totals 13 residues. The CDR3 DNA is TGCGCCAGCAGGAGGGATTTCCAAGAGACCCAGTACTTC. Residues: CASRRDFQETQYF.

The chain uses TRBV29-1 and TRBJ2-7, with 10 bases aligning to TRBD1. J was trimmed by 2 bases and V by 5 bases; bases with no gene match: 3. Per the germline V gene, CDR1 is SQVTM and CDR2 is ANQGSEA. The CDR3 is made up of 13 amino acids. In DNA, the CDR3 is TGCAGCGTTCTCGGACAGGGGGCCTACGAGCAGTACTTC. Protein product: CSVLGQGAYEQYF.

Only a few counts were recorded for this clone. The chain recombines TRBV30 with TRBJ2-1; weak D call: TRBD1 (6 bases). V lost 0 bases and J lost 8, with 11 bases in between. Germline V gene data show CDR1 as GTSNPN and CDR2 as SVGIG (reference sequence). This CDR3 comprises 13 residues. CDR3 in amino acids: CAWSVSGADEQFF. In DNA form, the CDR3 reads TGTGCCTGGAGTGTTTCAGGGGCGGATGAGCAGTTCTTC.

V and J are TRBV5-6 and TRBJ2-1; D is uncertain. Trimming cost V 3 bases and J 0 bases, with 16 bases left between them. The CDR3 runs to 17 residues. Germline CDR1 reads SGHDT; CDR2 reads YYEEEE. CDR3 in DNA: TGTGCCAGCAGCTATTCCCTCAGGATTAGCTCCTACAATGAGCAGTTCTTC. Its translation: CASSYSLRISSYNEQFF.

The chain combines TRBV10-3 with TRBJ2-5; D perhaps matches TRBD2 (6 bases). Germline V gene lookup returns CDR1 ENHRY and CDR2 SYGVKD. The CDR3 extends over 16 amino acids. The V gene lost 0 bases and the J gene lost 1 base, with 12 bases spanning the gap. The CDR3 sequence: CAISESNGGGQETQYF. CDR3 DNA sequence: TGTGCCATCAGTGAGTCGAACGGGGGAGGCCAAGAGACCCAGTACTTC.

The V call is TRBV6-5, the J call TRBJ1-2, with D possibly TRBD1 on 6 matching bases. Germline lookup yields CDR1 MNHEY and CDR2 SVGAGI. The CDR3 covers 13 residues. V was shortened by 6 bases and J by 7 bases, with 15 bases between the two germline ends. The CDR3 sequence is CASRPTGIGGYTF. DNA for the CDR3: TGTGCCAGCAGGCCAACAGGGATAGGTGGCTACACCTTC.

The chain employs TRBV27 and TRBJ1-4, with TRBD1 matching 8 bases. CDR1 is MNHEY, CDR2 SMNVEV, per germline (reference sequence). The junction had 10 bases not matched to a gene; V was cut back by 8 bases and J by 5 bases. The CDR3 has 15 residues. The CDR3 is CASRPRDRKNEKLFF. CDR3 sequence (DNA): TGTGCCAGCCGCCCCCGGGACAGGAAAAATGAAAAACTGTTTTTT.

This sequence joins TRBV30 and TRBJ2-7, with D possibly being TRBD1 (5 bases). The CDR3 has 12 residues. In germline, CDR1 is GTSNPN, CDR2 SVGIG (reference sequence). The CDR3 reads CASQESSYEQYF. CDR3 sequence (DNA): TGTGCTTCACAGGAGAGCTCCTACGAGCAGTACTTC.

Here the CDR3 reads CASSTGTSGDETQYF. DNA for the CDR3: TGTGCCAGTAGTACGGGGACTAGCGGGGACGAGACCCAGTACTTC. This rearrangement joins TRBV19 to TRBJ2-5; 13 nucleotides match TRBD2. Germline V gene data show CDR1 as LNHDA and CDR2 as SQIVND (reference sequence). The CDR3 covers 15 residues. Trimming removed 4 bases from V and 5 bases from J; junction bases left unmatched: 4. The entire variable domain, with the rest obtained from reference TRBV19 and TRBJ2-5, is as follows: DGGITQSPKYLFRKEGQNVTLSCEQNLNHDAMYWYRQDPGQGLRLIYYSQIVNDFQKGDIAEGYSVSREKKESFPLTVTSAQKNPTAFYLCASSTGTSGDETQYFGPGTRLLVL.

The V gene is TRBV19, the J gene TRBJ1-2; weak D call: TRBD1 (5 bases). Germline CDR1 LNHDA, CDR2 SQIVND (reference sequence). V gave up 9 bases and J gave up 0 bases, with 17 bases separating them. The CDR3 consists of 15 residues. This chain's CDR3 is CASGEATAANYGYTF. The CDR3 nucleotides are TGTGCCAGCGGAGAGGCGACAGCCGCTAACTATGGCTACACCTTC.

This clone was seen once. The J gene is TRBJ2-1, the V gene TRBV7-2, with 9 bases identical to TRBD2. Looked up from germline, CDR1 is SGHTA and CDR2 is FQGNSA. J gave up 5 bases and V 4 bases, and 6 bases lay outside the gene matches. This CDR3 has 15 residues. The CDR3 bases are TGTGCCAGCAGCTCCAGCGGGGGGCCCCACAATGAGCAGTTCTTC. This translates into CASSSSGGPHNEQFF.

The chain links TRBV28 to TRBJ1-6; maybe TRBD1 (5 bases). Germline V gene lookup returns CDR1 MDHEN and CDR2 SYDVKM. The CDR3 extends over 15 amino acids. Trimming left V 4 bases short and J 7 bases short, with 14 bases between. The CDR3 protein is CASSWVGQKNSPLHF. CDR3 DNA sequence: TGTGCCAGCAGTTGGGTGGGGCAGAAGAATTCACCCCTCCACTTT.

The chain recombines TRBV15 with TRBJ2-3, with 10 positions matching TRBD2. This CDR3 region has 15 residues. The V gene's germline CDR1 is LNHNV and CDR2 YYDKDF (reference sequence). V was pared by 2 bases and J by 1 base, with 0 bases of the junction left unmatched. The CDR3 protein is CATSRSGGGTDTQYF. CDR3 nucleotide sequence: TGTGCCACCAGCAGAAGCGGGGGGGGCACAGATACGCAGTATTTT.

The chain recombines TRBV5-5 with TRBJ2-7; the D gene is possibly TRBD2 (6 bases). The germline V gene encodes CDR1 SGHKS and CDR2 YYEKEE (reference sequence). V lost 4 bases and J 4 bases, leaving 15 bases between the germline ends. The CDR3 is made up of 14 amino acids. The CDR3 region has the DNA TGTGCCAGCAGCCCCCCGGGCGGAGGGTACGAGCAGTACTTC. This gives the protein CASSPPGGGYEQYF.

The CDR3 here is CASRQGSYEQYF. The CDR3 DNA follows: TGTGCCAGCCGACAGGGGAGTTACGAGCAGTACTTC. The chain is built from TRBV2 and TRBJ2-7; 8 positions match TRBD1. The length of the CDR3 is 12 residues. J was trimmed by 4 bases and V by 8 bases; bases with no gene match: 4. Germline CDR1 SNHLY, CDR2 FYNNEI.

The chain employs TRBV15 and TRBJ1-3, with D perhaps matching TRBD1 (5 bases). Germline lookup yields CDR1 LNHNV and CDR2 YYDKDF (reference sequence). V shed 0 bases and J shed 1 base, with 7 bases lying between them. The CDR3 has 15 amino acids. The CDR3 DNA follows: TGTGCCACCAGCAGAGATGGGGGGTCTGGAAACACCATATATTTT. The encoded protein is CATSRDGGSGNTIYF.

V usage is TRBV6-4 and J usage is TRBJ1-2; maybe TRBD1 (6 bases). CDR1 is MRHNA and CDR2 is SNTAGT in the germline V gene. With 8 bases removed from V and 2 bases from J, the gap between germline ends came to 12 bases. The CDR3 consists of 13 residues. CDR3 nucleotides: TGTGCCAGCCGACAGGATGGAAACTATGGCTACACCTTC. Residues: CASRQDGNYGYTF.

The chain has TRBV7-9 and TRBJ2-7; 9 nucleotides match TRBD1. In germline, CDR1 is SEHNR, CDR2 FQNEAQ (reference sequence). The CDR3 totals 15 residues. Trimming cost V 5 bases and J 3 bases; bases outside gene matches: 8. The CDR3, as DNA: TGTGCCAGCAGCAACGGGACAGGGAGGGGCTACGAGCAGTACTTC. Translated, it gives CASSNGTGRGYEQYF.

The genes are TRBV30 and TRBJ2-3, with 9 bases fitting TRBD2. CDR3 length: 14 amino acids. Germline V lookup: CDR1 GTSNPN, CDR2 SVGIG (reference sequence). The V segment lost 4 bases and the J segment 6 bases; nucleotides outside the gene matches: 8. The chain's CDR3 is CAWNGGRASDTQYF. The CDR3 DNA sequence: TGTGCCTGGAATGGCGGGAGGGCCTCGGATACGCAGTATTTT.

The J gene is TRBJ1-6, the V gene TRBV2, with 9 bases that match TRBD1. The ends lost 7 bases at V and 9 bases at J; junction bases unmatched: 7. The CDR3 is made up of 14 amino acids. The germline CDR1 and CDR2 sequences are SNHLY and FYNNEI. CDR3 residues: CASMRTGVGSPLHF. The CDR3, as DNA: TGTGCCAGCATGCGGACAGGGGTTGGTTCACCCCTCCACTTT.

The rearrangement uses TRBV11-2 and TRBJ2-4; TRBD1 is a possible D gene (6 bases). The germline V gene has CDR1 SGHAT and CDR2 FQNNGV. V was clipped by 0 bases and J by 8 bases, with 17 bases between them. The CDR3 loop spans 16 amino acids. This CDR3 is CASSLDQVRGRDIQYF. CDR3 DNA sequence: TGTGCCAGCAGCTTAGATCAGGTCAGGGGTCGAGACATTCAGTACTTC.

CDR3 region: CASSPLGTSGSSYNEQFF. CDR3 sequence (DNA): TGTGCCAGCAGTCCGCTAGGGACTAGCGGGAGCTCCTACAATGAGCAGTTCTTC. The rearrangement joins TRBV27 to TRBJ2-1, with 14 nucleotides matching TRBD2. Per the germline V gene, CDR1 is MNHEY and CDR2 is SMNVEV (reference sequence). J lost 0 bases, V lost 5 bases, and 6 bases had no gene match. The CDR3 runs 18 residues.

The gene calls are TRBV7-2 and TRBJ1-2, with 9 bases aligning to TRBD1. The CDR3 has 16 amino acids. Germline CDR1 and CDR2: SGHTA and FQGNSA. V shed 6 bases and J 8 bases; nucleotides not matched to a gene: 16. CDR3 coding DNA: TGTGCCAGCAGTCGGGACAGGGCGGGGGAAATAGGAGGCTACACCTTC. As protein: CASSRDRAGEIGGYTF. The full variable domain, completed using reference TRBV7-2 and TRBJ1-2, is GAGVSQSPSNKVTEKGKDVELRCDPISGHTALYWYRQSLGQGLEFLIYFQGNSAPDKSGLPSDRFSAERTGGSVSTLTIQRTQQEDSAVYLCASSRDRAGEIGGYTFGSGTRLTVV.

This chain joins TRBV7-3 and TRBJ1-1; TRBD1 might be the D (6 bases). V lost 0 bases and J 11 bases, leaving 13 bases between the germline ends. The length of the CDR3 is 13 residues. Per germline, CDR1 SGHTA and CDR2 FQGTGA. The CDR3 bases are TGTGCCAGCAGCTTAACCTTGGCAGGGGAGGCTTTCTTT. Protein: CASSLTLAGEAFF.

The chain combines TRBV7-9 with TRBJ2-2; the match to TRBD1 covers 11 bases. After removal of 2 bases from V and 7 bases from J, the junction contained 12 bases not matched to a gene. The CDR3 has 18 residues. The germline V gene encodes CDR1 SEHNR and CDR2 FQNEAQ (reference sequence). In nucleotides, the CDR3 is TGTGCCAGCAGCTTACCACGGGGACAGGGGGTCTTCGGCGGGGAGCTGTTTTTT. Translated, it gives CASSLPRGQGVFGGELFF.

This clone appeared a few times. CDR3 in DNA: TGCGCCAGCAGCAGGGGGACAGGGGGCCGGGAGACCCAGTACTTC. Amino acids: CASSRGTGGRETQYF. The chain joins TRBV5-1 to TRBJ2-5; 12 bases map to TRBD1. CDR1 SGHRS and CDR2 YFSETQ come from the germline V gene. This CDR3 has 15 residues. V was clipped by 4 bases and J by 5 bases; unmatched bases: 6.